This T cell receptor beta chain derives from a study of blood T cell repertoires in COVID-19. At the level of the study: COVID-19 samples collected from the United States, Italy and Spain covered acute and convalescent phases.

Original analysis: Reference gene primer amplification gave nucleated cell count estimates. The assay was immunoSEQ multiplex PCR, and TCRdb's table has in-frame clones only and misses some. From that table come the V and J calls and clone size; the DNA was used to work out D and trimming. The sample includes 230,000 or so clones, 65% to 90% seen only once; the top ten take roughly 5%. The sequence was collected from a human donor in a cohort sampled during active COVID-19. The sample consisted of peripheral blood.

This CDR3 is CASSSQGQENTEAFF. CDR3 bases: TGCGCCAGCAGCTCCCAGGGGCAAGAGAACACTGAAGCTTTCTTT. The J gene is TRBJ1-1, the V gene TRBV5-1; maybe TRBD1 (6 bases). The CDR3 consists of 15 residues. CDR1 is SGHRS, CDR2 YFSETQ, per germline. Trimming stripped 3 bases from V and 1 base from J, with 13 bases between.